What follows are 6 T cell receptor beta chains derived from one specimen sequenced in a study of patients and donors after allogeneic stem cell transplantation. TCRdb recomputed calls from the RT-PCR reads with MiXCR, one row per CDR3 protein. The table includes 2,500 to 3,000 distinct CDR3 sequences, 5.4% detected once. Sequenced material: blood, either unsorted or a sorted T cell fraction (not recorded which). Receptor source: a human donor who was either an allogeneic HSCT recipient or a stem cell or donor lymphocyte infusion donor (not recorded which). It is not recorded whose cells these are; they may come from a transplant donor.

By proportion, this clonotype is medium-sized. The gene calls are TRBV3-1 and TRBJ2-7; TRBD1 matches 7 bases. The CDR3 covers 15 residues. Germline assignment: CDR1 LGHDT and CDR2 YNNKEL (reference sequence). The V and J ends lost 4 bases and 4 bases, in that order; junction bases with no gene match: 10. CDR3 protein: CASSPQGDFRYEQYF. As DNA, the CDR3 is TGTGCCAGCAGCCCCCAGGGGGATTTTAGGTACGAGCAGTACTTC.

A few counts support this clonotype. This chain links TRBV27 with TRBJ2-1; 9 nucleotides agree with TRBD1. Germline V lookup: CDR1 MNHEY, CDR2 SMNVEV (reference sequence). Trimming removed 2 bases from V and 14 bases from J; junction bases left unmatched: 10. The CDR3 is 14 amino acids. CDR3 DNA sequence: TGTGCCAGCAGTTTACCCCCGGGACAGGGTAGGGAGTTCTTC. As protein: CASSLPPGQGREFF.

In this sample, this clonotype is medium-sized (0.01 to 0.1%). The chain has TRBV7-2 and TRBJ2-1, with TRBD2 identical over 7 bases. V gave up 3 bases and J gave up 7 bases; unmatched junction bases: 9. The CDR3 sequence is 15 residues long. The germline V gene has CDR1 SGHTA and CDR2 FQGNSA. The CDR3 spells CASSLGGSAGNEQFF. The DNA for the CDR3 is TGTGCCAGCAGCTTGGGCGGGAGCGCAGGGAATGAGCAGTTCTTC. Full variable domain (rest looked up from reference TRBV7-2 and TRBJ2-1): GAGVSQSPSNKVTEKGKDVELRCDPISGHTALYWYRQSLGQGLEFLIYFQGNSAPDKSGLPSDRFSAERTGGSVSTLTIQRTQQEDSAVYLCASSLGGSAGNEQFFGPGTRLTVL.

This clonotype rates as medium-sized (0.01 to 0.1%). The chain employs TRBV28 and TRBJ2-1; 11 bases fit TRBD2. V lost 7 bases and J lost 5; bases outside the gene matches: 19. Germline lookup yields CDR1 MDHEN and CDR2 SYDVKM. This CDR3 contains 19 residues. CDR3 DNA sequence: TGTGCCAGCACCCAATGGACTGGGACTAGCGGCACAAGGGACAATGAGCAGTTCTTC. Its protein product is CASTQWTGTSGTRDNEQFF.

Judged by abundance, this clonotype is medium-sized. The CDR3 nucleotides are TGCAGCGTTGTAACGGGAGTGGGTAGTGAGCAGTTCTTC. Translated: CSVVTGVGSEQFF. The chain combines TRBV29-1 with TRBJ2-1; the D gene is possibly TRBD2 (6 bases). Trimming shortened V by 4 bases and J by 9 bases, and 16 bases separated the two germline ends. The CDR3 consists of 13 residues. Germline assignment: CDR1 SQVTM and CDR2 ANQGSEA.

This clonotype is classed as medium-sized (0.01 to 0.1%). This chain connects TRBV30 to TRBJ2-3; D possibly corresponds to TRBD2 (6 bases). Between the trimmed V and J ends, which lost 5 bases and 4 bases, there was a span of 7 bases. The CDR3 has 11 amino acids. Germline V gives CDR1 GTSNPN, CDR2 SVGIG (reference sequence). The DNA for the CDR3 is TGTGCCTGGGGGGAGGCAGATACGCAGTATTTT. It yields the protein CAWGEADTQYF.